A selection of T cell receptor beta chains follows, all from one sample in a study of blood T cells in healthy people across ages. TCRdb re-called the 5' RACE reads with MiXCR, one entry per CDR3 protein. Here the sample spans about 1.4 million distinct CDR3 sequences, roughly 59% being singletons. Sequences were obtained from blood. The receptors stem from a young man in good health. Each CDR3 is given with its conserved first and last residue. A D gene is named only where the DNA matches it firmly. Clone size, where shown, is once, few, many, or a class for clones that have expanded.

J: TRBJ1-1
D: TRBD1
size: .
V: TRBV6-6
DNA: TGTGCCAGCAGCCAGGGACAGGGCAGTGAAGCTTTCTTT
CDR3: CASSQGQGSEAFF

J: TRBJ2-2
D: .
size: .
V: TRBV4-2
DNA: TGTGCCAGCAGCCAATACGGGGGAAACACCGGGGAGCTGTTTTTT
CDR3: CASSQYGGNTGELFF

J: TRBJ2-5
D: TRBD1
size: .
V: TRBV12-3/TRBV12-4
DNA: TGTGCCAGCAGTTCGTACAGACAGGGAGAGACCCAGTACTTC
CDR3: CASSSYRQGETQYF

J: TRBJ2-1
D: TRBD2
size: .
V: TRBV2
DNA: TGTGCCAGCAGTGAAGCGCTTCTGGGCGGGGGGTACAATGAGCAGTTCTTC
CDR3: CASSEALLGGGYNEQFF

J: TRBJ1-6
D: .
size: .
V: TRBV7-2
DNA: TGTGCCAGCAGCGTGGGGAGGGATTCACCCCTCCACTTT
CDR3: CASSVGRDSPLHF

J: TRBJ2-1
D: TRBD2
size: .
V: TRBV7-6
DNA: TGTGCCAGCAGCCCGGGACTAGCGGGAGGGCGGCAAGTTGGTGAGCAGTTCTTC
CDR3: CASSPGLAGGRQVGEQFF

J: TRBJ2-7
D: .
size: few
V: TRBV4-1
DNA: TGCGCCAGCAGCCAAGGGACCCTAACACCAGGGCCCTACGAGCAGTACTTC
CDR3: CASSQGTLTPGPYEQYF

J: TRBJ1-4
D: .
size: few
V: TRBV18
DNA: TGTGCCAGCTCACCAGTGACAGGTTCAGCGGAAAAACTGTTTTTT
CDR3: CASSPVTGSAEKLFF

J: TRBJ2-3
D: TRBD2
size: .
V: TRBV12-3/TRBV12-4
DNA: TGTGCCAGCACCTTTAGCGGGAACCCAATCACAGATACGCAGTATTTT
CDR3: CASTFSGNPITDTQYF

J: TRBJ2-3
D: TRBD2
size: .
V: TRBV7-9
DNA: TGTGCCACACTGGGAGGGGCAGATACGCAGTATTTT
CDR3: CATLGGADTQYF

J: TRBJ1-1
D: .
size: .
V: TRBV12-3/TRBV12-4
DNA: TGTGCCAGCAGTGATGCAGGGAATCTGAACACTGAAGCTTTCTTT
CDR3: CASSDAGNLNTEAFF

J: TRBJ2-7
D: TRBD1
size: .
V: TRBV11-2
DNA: TGTGCCAGCAGCGATACGAAGACAGGGGGAAGGTACGAGCAGTACTTC
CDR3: CASSDTKTGGRYEQYF

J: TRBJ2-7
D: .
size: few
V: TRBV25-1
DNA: TGTGCCAGCAGTGAATATGGGGGTCGGGAGCCCTACGAGCAGTACTTC
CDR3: CASSEYGGREPYEQYF

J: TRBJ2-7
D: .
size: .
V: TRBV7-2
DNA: TGTGCCAGCAGCTACGACCCTAGCGCTACCTACAATGAGCAGTACTTC
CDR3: CASSYDPSATYNEQYF

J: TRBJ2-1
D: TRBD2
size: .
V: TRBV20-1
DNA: TGCAGTCTAGCGGACTACAATGAGCAGTTCTTC
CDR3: CSLADYNEQFF

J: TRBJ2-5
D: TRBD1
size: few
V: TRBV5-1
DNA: TGCGCCAGCAGCTTGGGGTACCGGGACAGCCGGCAAGAGACCCAGTACTTC
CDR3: CASSLGYRDSRQETQYF

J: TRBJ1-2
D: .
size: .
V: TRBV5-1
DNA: TGCGCCAGCAGCTTTTGGGGGCAAGACTATGGCTACACCTTC
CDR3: CASSFWGQDYGYTF

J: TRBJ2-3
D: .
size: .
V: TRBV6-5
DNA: TGTGCCAGCGGCGCTAGCCGCCTAGCAGATACGCAGTATTTT
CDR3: CASGASRLADTQYF

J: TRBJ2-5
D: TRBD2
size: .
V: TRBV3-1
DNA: TGTGCCAGCAGCCGATACTTTAGCGGGAGGGATGAGACCCAGTACTTC
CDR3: CASSRYFSGRDETQYF

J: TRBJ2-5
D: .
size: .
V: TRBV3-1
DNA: TGTGCCAGCAGCTTGCTTCAGGCCCTATCGAAGGAGACCCAGTACTTC
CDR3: CASSLLQALSKETQYF

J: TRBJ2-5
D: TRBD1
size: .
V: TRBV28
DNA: TGTGCCAGCAGTTCGGGGGGACAGGGCCAAGAGACCCAGTACTTC
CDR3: CASSSGGQGQETQYF

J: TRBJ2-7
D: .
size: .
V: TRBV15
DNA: TGTGCCACCAGCACACAGGGGGGGCTAGTAGGTCGGCCCTACGAGCAGTACTTC
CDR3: CATSTQGGLVGRPYEQYF

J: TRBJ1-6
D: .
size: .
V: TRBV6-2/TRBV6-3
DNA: TGTGCCATCGCTCGAAGACAGACCTATAATTCACCCCTCCACTTT
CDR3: CAIARRQTYNSPLHF

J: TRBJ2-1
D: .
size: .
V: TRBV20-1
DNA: TGCAGTGCTAGTGGACGCGAGACGAGCTCCTACAATGAGCAGTTCTTC
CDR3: CSASGRETSSYNEQFF

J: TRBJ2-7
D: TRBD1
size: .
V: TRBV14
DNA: TGTGCCAGCAGTACCCCGGGACAGGCTTCCTACGAGCAGTACTTC
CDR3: CASSTPGQASYEQYF

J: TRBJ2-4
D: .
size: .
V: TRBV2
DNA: TGTGCCAGCAGTGATATTGGCAAAAACATTCAGTACTTC
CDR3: CASSDIGKNIQYF

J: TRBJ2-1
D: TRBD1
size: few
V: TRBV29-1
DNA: TGCAGCGTTGAGACAGGGGGCTTGGGCGTCTACAATGAGCAGTTCTTC
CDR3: CSVETGGLGVYNEQFF

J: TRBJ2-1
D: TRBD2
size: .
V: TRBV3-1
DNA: TGTGCCAGCAGCCAAGAGGCTCGGGGGGGCCTCAATGAGCAGTTCTTC
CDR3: CASSQEARGGLNEQFF

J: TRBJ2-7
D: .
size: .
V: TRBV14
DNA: TGTGCCAGCAGCCAAACCAAAAAAAGCCCCTACGAGCAGTACTTC
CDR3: CASSQTKKSPYEQYF

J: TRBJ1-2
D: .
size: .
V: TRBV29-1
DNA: TGCAGCGGGGGGGAAAACTATGGCTACACCTTC
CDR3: CSGGENYGYTF

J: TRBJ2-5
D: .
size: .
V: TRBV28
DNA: TGTGCCAGCAGGCAAACAGGGAAGACCCAGTACTTC
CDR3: CASRQTGKTQYF

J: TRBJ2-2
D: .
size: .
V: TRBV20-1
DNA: TGCAGTGCTAGAGAACCGACTGGTCCGACTCACAACACCGGGCAGCTGTTTTTT
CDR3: CSAREPTGPTHNTGQLFF

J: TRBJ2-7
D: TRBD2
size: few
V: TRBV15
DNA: TGTGCCACCAGCAGAGCGCCTAGCGGGAGGGATTCCTACGAGCAGTACTTC
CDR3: CATSRAPSGRDSYEQYF

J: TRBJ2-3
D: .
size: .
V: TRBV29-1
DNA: TGCAGCGTTGATTTTAGGCAGTGGGGCACAGATACGCAGTATTTT
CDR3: CSVDFRQWGTDTQYF

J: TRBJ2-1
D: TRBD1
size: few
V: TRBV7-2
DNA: TGTGCCAGCAGCTTCGCCCAGGGGGCGCGTAACAATGAGCAGTTCTTC
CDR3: CASSFAQGARNNEQFF

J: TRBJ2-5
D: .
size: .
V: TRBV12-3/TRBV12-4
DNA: TGTGCCAGCAGTTTAGCCTGGGCCCCCCGAGGAGAGACCCAGTACTTC
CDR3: CASSLAWAPRGETQYF

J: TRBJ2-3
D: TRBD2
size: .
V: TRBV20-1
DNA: TGCAGTGCTAGCTCCCCTGGGACTAGCGGGACTTTTTTTCTGACAGATACGCAGTATTTT
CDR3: CSASSPGTSGTFFLTDTQYF

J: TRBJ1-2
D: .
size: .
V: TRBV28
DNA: TGTGCCAGCAGCTCCCCCAGTGTTGGGGGGGCTGGCTACACCTTC
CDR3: CASSSPSVGGAGYTF

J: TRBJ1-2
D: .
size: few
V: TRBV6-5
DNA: TGTGCCAGCAGTTACTCGATGAGGGAGGCCAACTATGGCTACACCTTC
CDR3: CASSYSMREANYGYTF

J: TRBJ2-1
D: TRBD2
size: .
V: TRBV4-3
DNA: TGCGCCAGCAGCCAAGACTTCGGGACTAGCATCGACAATGAGCAGTTCTTC
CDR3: CASSQDFGTSIDNEQFF

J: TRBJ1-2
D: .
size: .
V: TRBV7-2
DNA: TGTGCCAGCAGCTTAGGACAGGAGAATAACTATGGCTACACCTTC
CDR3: CASSLGQENNYGYTF

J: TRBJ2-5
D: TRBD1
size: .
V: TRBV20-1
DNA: TGCAGTGCCAGGACAGGAACGAAAGAGACCCAGTACTTC
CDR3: CSARTGTKETQYF

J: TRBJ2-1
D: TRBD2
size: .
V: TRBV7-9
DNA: TGTGCCAGCAGCTTAGGGACTAGCGGGACTGAGCAGTTCTTC
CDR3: CASSLGTSGTEQFF

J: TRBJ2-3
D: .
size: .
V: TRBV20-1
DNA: TGCAGTGCTATGGTGGGAGATACGCAGTATTTT
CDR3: CSAMVGDTQYF

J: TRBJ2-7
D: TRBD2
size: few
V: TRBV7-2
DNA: TGTGCCAGCTCTAGCGGGATGGACGAGCAGTACTTC
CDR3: CASSSGMDEQYF

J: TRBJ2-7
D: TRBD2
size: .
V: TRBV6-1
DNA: TGTGCCAGCAGTGTGACTAGCGTTTCCTACGAGCAGTACTTC
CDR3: CASSVTSVSYEQYF

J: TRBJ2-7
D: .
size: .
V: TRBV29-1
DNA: TGCAGCTTTGAGGTTCCAGGGTCGGCCTACGAGCAGTACTTC
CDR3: CSFEVPGSAYEQYF

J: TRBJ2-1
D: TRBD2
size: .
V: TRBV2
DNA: TGTGCCAGCAGTTCTACCACTAGCGGCGTCCGAAATGAGCAGTTCTTC
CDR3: CASSSTTSGVRNEQFF

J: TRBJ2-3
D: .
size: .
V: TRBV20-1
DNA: TGCAGTGCTAGGAAACAGGGAGATACGCAGTATTTT
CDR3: CSARKQGDTQYF

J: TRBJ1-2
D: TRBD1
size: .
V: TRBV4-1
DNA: TGCGCCAGCAGCCAAGTAGTGGACAGGGGGCTTGTTTGGAACTATGGCTACACCTTC
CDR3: CASSQVVDRGLVWNYGYTF

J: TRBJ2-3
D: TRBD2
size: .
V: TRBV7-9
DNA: TGTGCCAGCAGACACGGACTAGTCCTCACAGATACGCAGTATTTT
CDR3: CASRHGLVLTDTQYF

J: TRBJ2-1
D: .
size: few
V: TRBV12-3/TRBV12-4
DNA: TGTGCCAGCAGTTTAGAGCTAAGGACCTACAATGAGCAGTTCTTC
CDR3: CASSLELRTYNEQFF

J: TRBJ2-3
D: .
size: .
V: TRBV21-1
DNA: TGTGCCAGCAGCAAAGAACCGGGACTAGTGGGCACAGATACGCAGTATTTT
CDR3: CASSKEPGLVGTDTQYF

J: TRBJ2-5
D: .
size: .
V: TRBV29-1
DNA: TGCAGCGTTGTGTTGGATCAAGAGACCCAGTACTTC
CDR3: CSVVLDQETQYF

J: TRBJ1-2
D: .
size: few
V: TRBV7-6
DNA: TGTGCCAGCAGCTCGTTTGAGGGTAACTATGGCTACACCTTC
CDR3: CASSSFEGNYGYTF

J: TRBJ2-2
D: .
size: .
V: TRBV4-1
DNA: TGCGCCAGCAAGGAAGGGGGGCCGAACACCGGGGAGCTGTTTTTT
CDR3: CASKEGGPNTGELFF

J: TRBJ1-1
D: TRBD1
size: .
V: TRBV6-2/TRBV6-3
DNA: TGTGCCAGCAGACCCCGGGACAGGGGGGTCAGCACTGAAGCTTTCTTT
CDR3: CASRPRDRGVSTEAFF

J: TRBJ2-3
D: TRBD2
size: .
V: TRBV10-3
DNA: TGTGCCATCAGCAGCGGGGGGGCCGAGTTGCAGTATTTT
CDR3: CAISSGGAELQYF

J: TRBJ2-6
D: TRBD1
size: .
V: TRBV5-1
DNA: TGCGCCAGCAGGGGACAGGATCTCTCTGGGGCCAACGTCCTGACTTTC
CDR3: CASRGQDLSGANVLTF

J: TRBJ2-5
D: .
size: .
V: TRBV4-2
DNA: TGTGCCAGCAGCCCGGCTGGGAGACAAGAGACCCAGTACTTC
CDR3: CASSPAGRQETQYF